This T cell receptor (beta chain) emerged from a study of shared clonotypes between healthy human individuals. The data were produced by immunoSEQ multiplex PCR, yet TCRdb's version contains in-frame clones alone and is incomplete. The sample consists of over a million clones, 98% to 99% of them appearing once. This receptor was obtained from a man aged 25 to 40 in good health. Source material: naive CD4+ T cells sorted from blood. The subset: CD45RA+ positively selected.

Here the CDR3 DNA reads TGTGCCAGCAGCTTATTATCAACGGGGATTTACGAGCAGTACTTC. As protein: CASSLLSTGIYEQYF. This chain connects TRBV7-9 to TRBJ2-7; TRBD2 might be the D (5 bases). The CDR3 length is 15 residues. With 2 bases removed from V and 4 bases from J, the gap between germline ends came to 15 bases. From germline, CDR1 is SEHNR and CDR2 FQNEAQ (reference sequence).